This is a list of T cell receptor beta chains from one sample in a study of shared clonotypes between healthy human individuals. This table comes from immunoSEQ multiplex PCR, and its TCRdb copy is limited to in-frame clones, with some not included. The data show 950,000 to 1,100,000 clones, 75% to 80% seen once. Sequencing used memory CD4+ T cells from PBMCs. These receptors all stem from a man aged 18 to 30 in good health. Some clones in this sample may be carry-over from other donors' samples. CDR3s include the opening cysteine and the closing phenylalanine or tryptophan. The D gene is left open where the match is weak. Size values are once, few and many counts, or a class for expanded clones, and some rows have none.

clone_size: NA
d_call: TRBD2
j_call: TRBJ2-5
v_call: TRBV9
cdr3_aa: CASSVAPSGRQETQYF
cdr3_nt: TGTGCCAGCAGCGTAGCTCCTAGCGGGAGGCAAGAGACCCAGTACTTC

clone_size: NA
d_call: NA
j_call: TRBJ1-2
v_call: TRBV28
cdr3_aa: CASRDPPGGRYGYTF
cdr3_nt: TGTGCCAGCAGAGACCCCCCCGGGGGCCGGTATGGCTACACCTTC

clone_size: NA
d_call: TRBD2
j_call: TRBJ2-7
v_call: TRBV9
cdr3_aa: CASSDSVLAGPSYEQYF
cdr3_nt: TGTGCCAGCAGCGACTCCGTACTAGCGGGCCCTTCCTACGAGCAGTACTTC

clone_size: NA
d_call: TRBD2
j_call: TRBJ2-1
v_call: TRBV7-2
cdr3_aa: CASSLGLADTYNEQFF
cdr3_nt: TGTGCCAGCAGCTTAGGGCTAGCGGACACCTACAATGAGCAGTTCTTC

clone_size: few
d_call: TRBD1
j_call: TRBJ1-4
v_call: TRBV5-1
cdr3_aa: CASSKQPPGQLNEKLFF
cdr3_nt: TGCGCCAGCAGCAAACAGCCCCCGGGACAGCTTAATGAAAAACTGTTTTTT

clone_size: NA
d_call: NA
j_call: TRBJ2-6
v_call: TRBV2
cdr3_aa: CASKGEPGANVLTF
cdr3_nt: TGTGCCAGCAAAGGGGAACCCGGGGCCAACGTCCTGACTTTC

clone_size: once
d_call: NA
j_call: TRBJ2-7
v_call: TRBV7-9
cdr3_aa: CAVGASSVYEQYF
cdr3_nt: TGTGCGGTAGGGGCCTCTAGTGTATACGAGCAGTACTTC

clone_size: few
d_call: TRBD1
j_call: TRBJ2-7
v_call: TRBV5-4
cdr3_aa: CASSLRGQGGEQYF
cdr3_nt: TGTGCCAGCAGCTTGCGGGGACAGGGTGGCGAGCAGTACTTC

clone_size: NA
d_call: NA
j_call: TRBJ2-5
v_call: TRBV7-3
cdr3_aa: CASSPEGAGVPETQYF
cdr3_nt: TGTGCCAGCAGCCCTGAGGGGGCGGGAGTCCCAGAGACCCAGTACTTC

clone_size: once
d_call: NA
j_call: TRBJ1-1
v_call: TRBV12-5
cdr3_aa: CASALYGGNTEAFF
cdr3_nt: TGTGCTAGTGCCCTTTACGGGGGGAACACTGAAGCTTTCTTT

clone_size: once
d_call: NA
j_call: TRBJ2-7
v_call: TRBV28
cdr3_aa: CASTKLSEQYF
cdr3_nt: TGTGCCAGCACGAAGCTGAGCGAGCAGTACTTC

clone_size: NA
d_call: NA
j_call: TRBJ2-4
v_call: TRBV4-1
cdr3_aa: CASSQGGAGAKNIQYF
cdr3_nt: TGCGCCAGCAGCCAAGGCGGGGCAGGGGCCAAAAACATTCAGTACTTC

clone_size: NA
d_call: NA
j_call: TRBJ1-1
v_call: TRBV25-1
cdr3_aa: CASSEWGVAFF
cdr3_nt: TGTGCCAGCAGTGAATGGGGGGTCGCTTTCTTT

clone_size: NA
d_call: NA
j_call: TRBJ1-4
v_call: TRBV9
cdr3_aa: CASSVEYGSNEKLFF
cdr3_nt: TGTGCCAGCAGCGTAGAATACGGCTCTAATGAAAAACTGTTTTTT

clone_size: NA
d_call: TRBD1
j_call: TRBJ2-7
v_call: TRBV7-6
cdr3_aa: CASSLAPGQSSYEQYF
cdr3_nt: TGTGCCAGCAGCTTAGCGCCGGGACAGTCCTCCTACGAGCAGTACTTC

clone_size: NA
d_call: NA
j_call: TRBJ2-2
v_call: TRBV5-4
cdr3_aa: CASSPDYVQAGELFF
cdr3_nt: TGTGCCAGCAGCCCGGACTACGTCCAGGCCGGGGAGCTGTTTTTT

clone_size: NA
d_call: NA
j_call: TRBJ2-2
v_call: TRBV9
cdr3_aa: CASSVAGNTGELFF
cdr3_nt: TGTGCCAGCAGCGTAGCCGGGAACACCGGGGAGCTGTTTTTT

clone_size: NA
d_call: NA
j_call: TRBJ1-3
v_call: TRBV18
cdr3_aa: CASSPLQTLSGNTIYF
cdr3_nt: TGTGCCAGCTCACCATTGCAGACCCTCTCTGGAAACACCATATATTTT

clone_size: NA
d_call: NA
j_call: TRBJ2-5
v_call: TRBV18
cdr3_aa: CASSPAQQETQYF
cdr3_nt: TGTGCCAGCTCACCAGCGCAACAAGAGACCCAGTACTTC

clone_size: NA
d_call: NA
j_call: TRBJ1-1
v_call: TRBV7-2
cdr3_aa: CASSLRSTPEAFF
cdr3_nt: TGTGCCAGCAGCTTAAGGAGTACCCCTGAAGCTTTCTTT

clone_size: NA
d_call: NA
j_call: TRBJ2-7
v_call: TRBV6-4
cdr3_aa: CASSGGDSYEQYF
cdr3_nt: TGTGCCAGCAGTGGGGGAGACTCCTACGAGCAGTACTTC

clone_size: NA
d_call: NA
j_call: TRBJ2-7
v_call: TRBV29-1
cdr3_aa: CSVSRGSYEQYF
cdr3_nt: TGCAGCGTAAGCCGTGGATCCTACGAGCAGTACTTC

clone_size: NA
d_call: NA
j_call: TRBJ1-2
v_call: TRBV30
cdr3_aa: CAWSEGTYGYTF
cdr3_nt: TGTGCCTGGAGTGAGGGGACCTATGGCTACACCTTC

clone_size: NA
d_call: TRBD2
j_call: TRBJ2-1
v_call: TRBV6-5
cdr3_aa: CASSYSTGRANEQFF
cdr3_nt: TGTGCCAGCAGTTACTCGACGGGGAGGGCCAATGAGCAGTTCTTC

clone_size: NA
d_call: NA
j_call: TRBJ2-7
v_call: TRBV10-2
cdr3_aa: CASRIRTNYEQYF
cdr3_nt: TGCGCCAGCAGAATTAGGACAAACTACGAGCAGTACTTC